Presented here are 5 T cell receptor beta chains from one specimen sequenced in a study of shared clonotypes between healthy human individuals. Naive CD8 cells, CD45RO-negative and positively selected for CCR7, excluded terminally differentiated effector memory CD45RA+ cells. Clones were sequenced by immunoSEQ multiplex PCR, and TCRdb holds only the in-frame ones, with some missing. The repertoire holds around 1,900,000 clones, with 93% as singletons. Source material: naive CD8+ T cells from PBMCs. Receptors originate from a man aged 18 to 29 in good health. Some clones in this sample may be carry-over from other donors' samples.

This chain joins TRBV9 and TRBJ2-3; 8 bases match TRBD2. Germline assignment: CDR1 SGDLS and CDR2 YYNGEE. This CDR3 is 15 amino acids long. V lost 2 bases to trimming and J lost 0 bases; unmatched junction nucleotides: 2. The CDR3 DNA is TGTGCCAGCAGCGTTAGCGGGGTTAGCACAGATACGCAGTATTTT. Amino acid sequence: CASSVSGVSTDTQYF.

J is TRBJ2-2 and V is TRBV10-3, with TRBD2 matching over 8 bases. Germline CDR1 reads ENHRY; CDR2 reads SYGVKD. The CDR3 is made up of 13 amino acids. The V and J ends lost 11 bases and 3 bases, in that order; junction bases with no gene match: 5. The CDR3 coding sequence is TGTGCCCTGCGGGAGGAGGACACCGGGGAGCTGTTTTTT. Amino acid sequence: CALREEDTGELFF.

This clone was observed a handful of times. The V and J genes are TRBV27 and TRBJ1-5; D is undetermined. CDR3 length: 13 amino acids. V was clipped by 0 bases and J by 6 bases, with 6 bases between them. CDR1 is MNHEY, CDR2 SMNVEV, per germline (reference sequence). CDR3 DNA sequence: TGTGCCAGCAGTTTATCGAAAGGTCAGCCCCAGCATTTT. Its protein product is CASSLSKGQPQHF.

This rearrangement joins TRBV9 to TRBJ2-3; D ambiguous. The V gene's germline CDR1 is SGDLS and CDR2 YYNGEE. Trimming removed 2 bases at V and 4 bases at J, with 11 bases between. The CDR3 loop spans 14 amino acids. The CDR3 nucleotides are TGTGCCAGCAGCGTGTCAGGCCATGCAGATACGCAGTATTTT. This codes for CASSVSGHADTQYF. Combining the CDR3 with reference TRBV9 and TRBJ2-3 gives the whole variable domain DSGVTQTPKHLITATGQRVTLRCSPRSGDLSVYWYQQSLDQGLQFLIQYYNGEERAKGNILERFSAQQFPDLHSELNLSSLELGDSALYFCASSVSGHADTQYFGPGTRLTVL.

The chain has TRBV4-3 and TRBJ2-1; the D gene is possibly TRBD2 (6 bases). Trimming removed 2 bases at V and 4 bases at J, with 12 bases between. The CDR3 loop spans 15 amino acids. Germline V gene sequence: CDR1 LGHNA, CDR2 YSLEER. The CDR3 loop is CASSQFAGPYNEQFF. Here the CDR3 DNA reads TGCGCCAGCAGCCAATTTGCGGGACCATACAATGAGCAGTTCTTC.